This T cell receptor (beta chain) was found in a study of cytomegalovirus exposure and HLA in healthy donors. Findings and limits, study-wide: Several V segments, TRBV6-2 and TRBV6-3 among them, could not be told apart and were dropped.

Primers included in the PCR were 60 Vbeta and 13 Jbeta primers. Libraries were prepared by immunoSEQ multiplex PCR; TCRdb keeps only in-frame clonotypes and omits some of them. The repertoire holds 150,000 to 200,000 clones, with approximately 79% as singletons. In the case of this clone: Its target is not known.

Donors counted as nominally healthy when sampled, yet unrecorded immune exposures were likely. Germline V gene data show CDR1 as LNHDA and CDR2 as SQIVND (reference sequence). After removal of 5 bases from V and 1 base from J, the junction contained 9 bases not matched to a gene. This CDR3 comprises 19 residues. Sequencing was carried out using PBMCs. This sequence originates from a man over 45 in good health and CMV-seropositive. The chain carries TRBV19 and TRBJ2-6; 12 bases agree with TRBD1. The CDR3 spells CASSPRGGQGASGANVLTF. The CDR3, as DNA: TGTGCCAGTAGTCCTCGCGGGGGACAGGGGGCGTCTGGGGCCAACGTCCTGACTTTC.